Listed below are T cell receptor beta chains from one sample, sequenced in a study of T cell changes during pregnancy in multiple sclerosis. Clones were read by immunoSEQ multiplex PCR, and TCRdb kept only the in-frame ones, dropping some. The sample lists tens of thousands of clones, under 90% seen once, with more than 8% in the top ten. The specimen was peripheral blood, collected after pregnancy. All receptors derive from a female donor in good health, enrolled as a control in a pregnancy study. Both conserved end residues are part of each CDR3. Fields, in order: V gene, D gene, J gene, clone size, CDR3 DNA, CDR3 protein. The D gene is left open where the match is weak. Expanded clones get a size class; other rows say once, few or many, or leave the size out.

>TRBV6-5|-|TRBJ1-2|-
TGTGCCAGCAGGTCCCTCCGCTATGGCTACACCTTC
CASRSLRYGYTF
>TRBV29-1|TRBD2|TRBJ2-5|-
TGCAGCGTTGATACTAGCGGGAGAAGAGAGACCCAGTACTTC
CSVDTSGRRETQYF
>TRBV6-5|-|TRBJ2-2|-
TGTGCCAGCAGTTACTACCCCGGCGGGGAGCTGTTTTTT
CASSYYPGGELFF
>TRBV5-4|-|TRBJ2-5|-
TGTGCCAGCAGACCCGGCGGACGGGGTCTTGACCAAGAGACCCAGTACTTC
CASRPGGRGLDQETQYF
>TRBV10-3|-|TRBJ2-7|-
TGTGCCATCAGTGAGTCGCAGGGTTCCTACGAGCAGTACTTC
CAISESQGSYEQYF
>TRBV5-1|TRBD2|TRBJ2-3|-
TGCGCCAGCAGCATCCTTGAGGTAGCGGGGGGCACAGATACGCAGTATTTT
CASSILEVAGGTDTQYF
>TRBV6-5|-|TRBJ2-7|-
TGTGCCAGCAGTCAGACTAGGGGCGAGCAGTACTTC
CASSQTRGEQYF
>TRBV29-1|TRBD1|TRBJ2-7|-
TGCAGCGTTGAATTCACAGGGGGAGTGCGGTACTTC
CSVEFTGGVRYF
>TRBV27|-|TRBJ2-7|-
TGTGCCAGCAGTTTATCGGCGGGACAGTTTTCCTACGAGCAGTACTTC
CASSLSAGQFSYEQYF
>TRBV30|-|TRBJ2-3|-
TGTGCCTGGAGGCGGGACGGGGATACGCAGTATTTT
CAWRRDGDTQYF
>TRBV2|-|TRBJ2-7|-
TGTGCCAGCAGTGAAGCGGCCACCTACGAGCAGTACTTC
CASSEAATYEQYF
>TRBV7-9|-|TRBJ2-2|once
TGTGCCAGCAGCTTAGAACGCGGGTTTGGGGCCGGGGAGCTGTTTTTT
CASSLERGFGAGELFF
>TRBV6-1|-|TRBJ1-5|-
TGTGCCAGCGTGGAGAGATCCAATCAGCCCCAGCATTTT
CASVERSNQPQHF
>TRBV4-3|-|TRBJ1-1|-
TGCGCCAGCAGCCAAGAGACAAGTCGGGGCACTGAAGCTTTCTTT
CASSQETSRGTEAFF
>TRBV6-4|TRBD1|TRBJ1-1|-
TGTGCCAGCAGTGAGCAGGGGGCCAACACTGAAGCTTTCTTT
CASSEQGANTEAFF
>TRBV6-5|-|TRBJ1-1|-
TGTGCCAGCAGTTACTCGGGGACACACACTGAAGCTTTCTTT
CASSYSGTHTEAFF
>TRBV30|TRBD1|TRBJ1-1|-
TGTGCCTGGAGTGTTAAGCAGGGGGCGAGCGCTTTCTTT
CAWSVKQGASAFF
>TRBV15|TRBD2|TRBJ2-2|-
TGTGCCACCGGGGTGGGACTAGCGGACACCGGGGAGCTGTTTTTT
CATGVGLADTGELFF
>TRBV4-3|-|TRBJ2-2|once
TGCGCCAGCAGCCAAGAGACGGGGAACACCGGGGAGCTGTTTTTT
CASSQETGNTGELFF
>TRBV27|-|TRBJ2-1|-
TGTGCCAGCAGTTTATCTCTGGCCACCGGGAAGCAGTTCTTC
CASSLSLATGKQFF
>TRBV6-1|-|TRBJ1-5|-
TGTGCCAGCAGTGAATGGGGCGGGGGCAATCAGCCCCAGCATTTT
CASSEWGGGNQPQHF
>TRBV30|-|TRBJ2-2|-
TGTGCCTGGATTAAAACAGGGCCGAGAACCGGGGAGCTGTTTTTT
CAWIKTGPRTGELFF
>TRBV10-3|TRBD2|TRBJ2-5|-
TGTGCCATCAGTGATTCGGCTAGCGGGGGGGAGACCCAGTACTTC
CAISDSASGGETQYF
>TRBV25-1|-|TRBJ2-2|-
TGTGCCAGCAGTGCGGACTACGCGACCGGGGAGCTGTTTTTT
CASSADYATGELFF
>TRBV7-8|-|TRBJ1-5|-
TGTGCCAGCAGCTTAAGGTCAGGGGATCAGCCCCAGCATTTT
CASSLRSGDQPQHF
>TRBV19|TRBD1|TRBJ1-5|-
TGTGCCAGCGGGGACAGGGCTTTTCAGCCCCAGCATTTT
CASGDRAFQPQHF
>TRBV9|TRBD2|TRBJ2-2|-
TGTGCCAGCAGCGTAGGGATCCTAGCGGGAGTCGCCGGGGAGCTGTTTTTT
CASSVGILAGVAGELFF